This TCR beta chain was retrieved from a study of blood T cell repertoires in COVID-19. Study overall: Samples of COVID-19 (acute and convalescent) were obtained from the United States, Italy and Spain.

Sequencing was performed with immunoSEQ multiplex PCR; in TCRdb, only in-frame clones are kept and a portion is missing. This repertoire shows more than 200,000 clones, about four fifths found once; its top ten account for about 10%. The sequence derives from a woman of 80 years or more with acute or convalescent COVID-19. The sample comprised peripheral blood.

The CDR3 coding sequence is TGTGCCATCAGTGGAGGGGAGGGGTACACTGAAGCTTTCTTT. Translation gives CAISGGEGYTEAFF. The V and J genes are TRBV10-3 and TRBJ1-1; TRBD1 might be the D (5 bases). With 4 bases removed from V and 3 bases from J, the gap between germline ends came to 12 bases. This CDR3 has 14 amino acids. The germline CDR1 and CDR2 sequences are ENHRY and SYGVKD.